What follows are 21 T cell receptor beta chains derived from one specimen sequenced in a study of OX40 agonist ivuxolimab in advanced cancers. Generated by immunoSEQ multiplex PCR, the TCRdb table keeps only in-frame clones and is missing some. The sample holds 7,000 or so clones, more than 75% seen once. The material sequenced was CD4+ or CD8+ T cells sorted from blood, taken in a trial of the OX40 agonist ivuxolimab. Receptor source: an adult with an advanced solid tumor such as melanoma, head and neck, liver or kidney cancer.

The chain joins TRBV28 to TRBJ2-5; 7 bases align to TRBD1. With V trimmed by 10 bases and J by 2 bases, 10 bases remained unmatched. Germline CDR1 is MDHEN and CDR2 is SYDVKM. The CDR3 is 14 residues long. The CDR3 spells CANALGRGQETQYF. The CDR3 DNA follows: TGTGCCAACGCTCTGGGCAGGGGGCAAGAGACCCAGTACTTC.

The chain joins TRBV2 to TRBJ2-7; the D call may be TRBD1 or TRBD2 (5 bases each). Trimming shortened V by 6 bases and J by 1 base, and 10 bases separated the two germline ends. The length of the CDR3 is 13 residues. Germline lookup yields CDR1 SNHLY and CDR2 FYNNEI. Here the CDR3 DNA reads TGTGCCAGCAGCCCCGGGACGTCCTACGAGCAGTACTTC. Translation: CASSPGTSYEQYF.

The chain is built from TRBV4-3 and TRBJ1-6; TRBD1 agrees at 9 bases. The CDR3 totals 17 residues. The V and J ends lost 0 bases and 8 bases, in that order; junction bases with no gene match: 8. CDR1 is LGHNA, CDR2 YSLEER, per germline. CDR3: CASSQDGTGWSDSPLHF. CDR3 nucleotide sequence: TGCGCCAGCAGCCAAGATGGGACAGGGTGGTCGGATTCACCCCTCCACTTT.

The chain links TRBV11-2 to TRBJ2-5, with 9 bases lining up with TRBD2. V shed 0 bases and J 0 bases; nucleotides not matched to a gene: 2. The CDR3 extends over 16 amino acids. In germline, CDR1 is SGHAT, CDR2 FQNNGV. CDR3 amino acids: CASSLDLAGYQETQYF. CDR3 DNA sequence: TGTGCCAGCAGCTTAGATCTAGCGGGGTACCAAGAGACCCAGTACTTC. Full variable domain (missing parts from reference TRBV11-2 and TRBJ2-5): EAGVAQSPRYKIIEKRQSVAFWCNPISGHATLYWYQQILGQGPKLLIQFQNNGVVDDSQLPKDRFSAERLKGVDSTLKIQPAKLEDSAVYLCASSLDLAGYQETQYFGPGTRLLVL.

This chain joins TRBV5-1 and TRBJ1-4; tentatively, D is TRBD1 (5 bases). CDR3 length: 15 amino acids. The germline V gene has CDR1 SGHRS and CDR2 YFSETQ. Trimming removed 6 bases from V and 3 bases from J, with 15 bases in between. The DNA of the CDR3 is TGCGCCAGCACCAAGGGGCTGGTAGCTAATGAAAAACTGTTTTTT. As protein: CASTKGLVANEKLFF.

A single count supports this clone. The chain joins TRBV21-1 to TRBJ2-3; the table's D call, TRBD2, was not checked against the DNA. TRBV21-1 is recorded as a pseudogene. The CDR3 is made up of 17 amino acids. Written as DNA, the CDR3 is TGTGCCAGCAGCAAAGGGGTAGAGGCCTTGACCACAGATACGCAGTATTTT. It is translated as CASSKGVEALTTDTQYF.

This clone was recorded only once. The chain couples TRBV27 to TRBJ1-2; D might be TRBD1 (6 bases). The CDR3 is made up of 14 amino acids. Per germline, CDR1 MNHEY and CDR2 SMNVEV (reference sequence). Trimming pared 8 bases from V and 2 bases from J, leaving 15 bases between. Here the CDR3 DNA reads TGTGCCAGCGGACCTTACAGGGCAAACTATGGCTACACCTTC. Encoded protein: CASGPYRANYGYTF.

This chain uses TRBV6-6 with TRBJ2-7, with 8 bases identical to TRBD1. This CDR3 has 14 amino acids. V was pared by 5 bases and J by 7 bases, with 10 bases of the junction left unmatched. Germline-derived CDR1 and CDR2 are MNHNY and SVGAGI (reference sequence). The CDR3 DNA sequence: TGTGCCAGCAGTACCGGACAGGGCCGAGGGGAGCAGTACTTC. Translated, it gives CASSTGQGRGEQYF.

This clone was seen only a few times. The chain employs TRBV25-1 and TRBJ2-5; 8 bases agree with TRBD2. J gave up 1 base and V 1 base, and 8 bases lay outside the gene matches. CDR1 is MGHDK, CDR2 SYGVNS, per germline. The CDR3 contains 17 residues. In DNA, the CDR3 is TGTGCCAGCAGTGAATGGGGATATAGCGGGGTCCAAGAGACCCAGTACTTC. It codes for CASSEWGYSGVQETQYF.

The gene calls are TRBV7-6 and TRBJ2-2; D gene unclear. Germline CDR1 and CDR2: SGHVS and FNYEAQ. The germline V and J ends were trimmed by 3 bases and 6 bases, with 5 bases remaining between them. CDR3 length: 12 amino acids. CDR3 loop: CASSFGSGELFF. The CDR3 DNA reads TGTGCCAGCAGCTTTGGGTCCGGGGAGCTGTTTTTT.

V and J are TRBV10-3 and TRBJ2-3; maybe TRBD1 (5 bases). The CDR3 loop spans 15 amino acids. Germline lookup yields CDR1 ENHRY and CDR2 SYGVKD. With 3 bases removed from V and 0 bases from J, the gap between germline ends came to 10 bases. CDR3 region: CAISEGRTSTDTQYF. CDR3 nucleotides: TGTGCCATCAGTGAAGGCAGGACAAGCACAGATACGCAGTATTTT.

The rearrangement uses TRBV7-6 and TRBJ2-1; D ambiguous. The V gene's germline CDR1 is SGHVS and CDR2 FNYEAQ. The CDR3 covers 14 residues. V was clipped by 5 bases and J by 10 bases, with 18 bases between them. CDR3 protein: CASSPMGGSLEQFF. CDR3 bases: TGTGCCAGCAGCCCCATGGGCGGATCGCTGGAGCAGTTCTTC. Together with reference TRBV7-6 and TRBJ2-1, the CDR3 gives the full variable domain: GAGVSQSPRYKVTKRGQDVALRCDPISGHVSLYWYRQALGQGPEFLTYFNYEAQQDKSGLPNDRFSAERPEGSISTLTIQRTEQRDSAMYRCASSPMGGSLEQFFGPGTRLTVL.

J is TRBJ2-3 and V is TRBV28, with TRBD2 identical over 10 bases. V dropped 2 bases and J dropped 4; count of bases not matched to a gene: 0. The CDR3 loop spans 14 amino acids. The germline CDR1 and CDR2 sequences are MDHEN and SYDVKM. This CDR3 is CASSLLAGADTQYF. The DNA of the CDR3 is TGTGCCAGCAGTTTACTAGCGGGAGCAGATACGCAGTATTTT.

The V gene is TRBV4-3, the J gene TRBJ2-7; D gene ambiguous. Germline CDR1 LGHNA, CDR2 YSLEER. This CDR3 has 14 amino acids. Trimming took off 4 bases at V and 6 bases at J, with 16 bases between the two ends. CDR3 amino acids: CASSLTRKTGEQYF. In nucleotides, the CDR3 is TGCGCCAGCAGCCTCACAAGGAAAACGGGCGAGCAGTACTTC.

The V call is TRBV9, the J call TRBJ1-3; D not resolved. The CDR3 runs 11 residues. Germline assignment: CDR1 SGDLS and CDR2 YYNGEE. Between the trimmed V and J ends, which lost 5 bases and 3 bases, there was a span of 3 bases. CDR3 nucleotide sequence: TGTGCCAGCAGAAGTGGAAACACCATATATTTT. This gives the protein CASRSGNTIYF.

The chain recombines TRBV7-3 with TRBJ2-1; possibly TRBD2 for D (6 bases). The V end lost 4 bases, the J end lost 8 bases, and 21 bases lay between the germline ends. Per germline, CDR1 SGHTA and CDR2 FQGTGA. The CDR3 loop spans 16 amino acids. The chain's CDR3 is CASSSLRWEEVDEQFF. DNA for the CDR3: TGTGCCAGCAGCTCCCTTCGGTGGGAGGAGGTCGATGAGCAGTTCTTC.

The chain is built from TRBV9 and TRBJ2-1; D not certain. The V and J ends lost 0 bases and 6 bases respectively, with 4 bases between them. The CDR3 loop spans 12 amino acids. From germline, CDR1 is SGDLS and CDR2 YYNGEE. The CDR3 DNA reads as TGTGCCAGCAGCGTAGGTAGCAATGAGCAGTTCTTC. This gives the protein CASSVGSNEQFF. Using reference TRBV9 and TRBJ2-1 for the parts outside the CDR3, the full variable domain is DSGVTQTPKHLITATGQRVTLRCSPRSGDLSVYWYQQSLDQGLQFLIQYYNGEERAKGNILERFSAQQFPDLHSELNLSSLELGDSALYFCASSVGSNEQFFGPGTRLTVL.

This chain connects TRBV27 to TRBJ2-2, with TRBD2 as a possible D gene (6 bases). The CDR3 spans 11 residues. V was clipped by 9 bases and J by 6 bases, with 8 bases between them. Per germline, CDR1 MNHEY and CDR2 SMNVEV (reference sequence). The CDR3 DNA reads as TGTGCCAGTCGGGAGTCCGGGGAGCTGTTTTTT. As protein: CASRESGELFF.

This rearrangement joins TRBV7-9 to TRBJ2-5; possible D gene TRBD1, 7 bases. Germline-derived CDR1 and CDR2 are SEHNR and FQNEAQ (reference sequence). The V end was cut by 1 base, the J end by 3 bases, with 9 bases between. The CDR3 extends over 14 amino acids. The CDR3 spells CASSLGGTEETQYF. The CDR3 DNA is TGTGCCAGCAGCTTAGGCGGGACAGAAGAGACCCAGTACTTC.

The V call is TRBV5-8, the J call TRBJ1-5; D is uncertain. Germline CDR1 reads SGHTS; CDR2 reads YDEGEE. The CDR3 length is 15 residues. The V gene lost 3 bases and the J gene lost 0 bases, with 10 bases spanning the gap. CDR3 bases: TGTGCCAGCAGCTCGGACGGATATAGCAATCAGCCCCAGCATTTT. Translation: CASSSDGYSNQPQHF.

This chain links TRBV18 with TRBJ2-3, with D possibly being TRBD2 (6 bases). The germline gives CDR1 KGHSH, CDR2 LQKENI. The CDR3 totals 14 residues. With 3 bases removed from V and 3 bases from J, the gap between germline ends came to 10 bases. CDR3 sequence reads: CASSPGGETDTQYF. Written as DNA, the CDR3 is TGTGCCAGCTCACCGGGCGGGGAGACAGATACGCAGTATTTT.